The present T cell receptor (beta chain) was sequenced within a study of T cell responses to AZD1222 COVID-19 vaccine. Overall study: Pooled samples include second doses given at about 4 or 12 weeks. Study results and limitations: Every sample of the repertoires postdated the peak T cell response. Possibly, clonal diversity was underestimated; donors were largely white British and included more females. The study found Spike-specific TCR breadth and depth rose after two AZD1222 doses.

The data were produced by immunoSEQ multiplex PCR, yet TCRdb's version contains in-frame clones alone and is incomplete. The sample includes 150,000 to 200,000 clones, approximately 90% of them seen just once. The CDR3 is 16 amino acids. Trimming took 6 bases from V and 2 from J; bases not matched to a gene: 12. Germline V gene lookup returns CDR1 KGHDR and CDR2 SFDVKD. Turning to this clone: Its cognate antigen is unknown.

This TCR came from an adult in good health. The gene calls are TRBV24-1 and TRBJ2-7, with 7 bases fitting TRBD2. Sample: peripheral blood, taken on day 0 of AZD1222 vaccination. The CDR3 loop reads CATSKRSAGLPYEQYF. The CDR3 DNA reads as TGTGCCACCAGTAAGCGGTCGGCGGGACTACCCTACGAGCAGTACTTC.